A selection of T cell receptor beta chains follows, all from one sample in a study of cytomegalovirus exposure and HLA in healthy donors. Produced via immunoSEQ multiplex PCR; TCRdb's table is partial and in-frame only. The top ten hold 1.5% of the sample, which has 95,000 to 150,000 clones, approximately 80% seen once. The sample comprised PBMCs. The receptors come from a woman under 30 in good health and CMV-seronegative. CDR3s leave out the opening cysteine and the closing phenylalanine or tryptophan.

J | V | CDR3
TRBJ2-7 | TRBV19 | ASSIGGSQYEQY
TRBJ1-6 | TRBV19 | ASRRGGLSYNSPLH
TRBJ1-2 | TRBV6-5 | ASSFGTGMGYGYT
TRBJ2-2 | TRBV11-2 | ASSFRDGELF
TRBJ1-3 | TRBV5-4 | ASSKDRVGNTIY
TRBJ1-1 | TRBV6-1 | ASRARMNTEAF
TRBJ2-5 | TRBV10-3 | AISEWSEETQY
TRBJ1-3 | TRBV5-1 | ASSPGTGGSSGNTIY
TRBJ2-2 | TRBV6-4 | ASSPTGGSGELF
TRBJ1-2 | TRBV7-8 | ASSLGTAPYGYT
TRBJ2-7 | TRBV19 | ASSTSVVYEQY
TRBJ1-2 | TRBV18 | ASSLGQGWYGYT
TRBJ1-1 | TRBV18 | ANSRRGGASQGTEAF
TRBJ2-3 | TRBV7-2 | ASSLLGGNTDTQY
TRBJ1-2 | TRBV7-2 | ASSQGQIYGYT
TRBJ2-7 | TRBV5-4 | ASSPLGGGGSHEQY
TRBJ2-7 | TRBV6-1 | ASRATGWDFGQY
TRBJ2-1 | TRBV6-6 | ASSPQDRGTLNEQF
TRBJ2-1 | TRBV5-1 | ASSPSGLAPYNEQF
TRBJ2-7 | TRBV7-6 | ASSLAENEQY
TRBJ2-7 | TRBV6-5 | ASSYSILQGAGEQY
TRBJ2-7 | TRBV7-9 | ASSFLSLEQY
TRBJ2-7 | TRBV19 | ASSSIHPGTGDHEQY
TRBJ2-6 | TRBV7-6 | ASSSVRGSGANVLT
TRBJ1-2 | TRBV19 | ASSPPGQGRDYGYT
TRBJ2-3 | TRBV2 | ASGDWRAAADTQY
TRBJ1-2 | TRBV5-8 | ASVQAPGRGYGYT
TRBJ1-5 | TRBV6-5 | ASSRQNSNQPQH
TRBJ2-2 | TRBV7-3 | ASSSNTGELF
TRBJ1-1 | TRBV7-9 | ASSFGQPTEAF
TRBJ2-7 | TRBV18 | ASSSLRMEVLNVYEQY
TRBJ2-1 | TRBV6-5 | ASSTGASPYNEQF
TRBJ1-1 | TRBV30 | AWGGMNTEAF
TRBJ1-2 | TRBV5-6 | ASSWDIYGYT
- | TRBV27 | ASSLLGSVNTGELF
TRBJ2-5 | TRBV7-9 | ASSLGLAGVEQY
TRBJ2-1 | TRBV6-5 | ASSTGERNEQF
TRBJ2-7 | TRBV19 | ASSMRQNHEQY
TRBJ1-5 | TRBV2 | ASSQGSQRPNQPQH
TRBJ2-3 | TRBV6-1 | ASSELLGSYLADTQY
TRBJ1-3 | TRBV7-9 | ASITGQGRAGNTIY
TRBJ1-1 | TRBV7-2 | ASSPHPGNTEAF
TRBJ2-7 | TRBV5-1 | ASSAGTSGSSEQY
TRBJ1-1 | TRBV19 | ASSIPGGYNEAF